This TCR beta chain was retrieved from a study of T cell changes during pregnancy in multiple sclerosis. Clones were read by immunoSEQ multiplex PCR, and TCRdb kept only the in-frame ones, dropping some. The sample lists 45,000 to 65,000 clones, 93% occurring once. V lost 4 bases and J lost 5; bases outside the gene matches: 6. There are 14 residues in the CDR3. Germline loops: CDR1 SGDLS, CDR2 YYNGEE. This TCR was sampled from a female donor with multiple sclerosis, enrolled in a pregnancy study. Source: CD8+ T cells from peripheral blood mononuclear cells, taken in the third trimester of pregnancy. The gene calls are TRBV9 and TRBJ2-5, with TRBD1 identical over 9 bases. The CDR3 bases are TGTGCCAGCAGCCAGACAGGGGGGATGGAGACCCAGTACTTC. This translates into CASSQTGGMETQYF.